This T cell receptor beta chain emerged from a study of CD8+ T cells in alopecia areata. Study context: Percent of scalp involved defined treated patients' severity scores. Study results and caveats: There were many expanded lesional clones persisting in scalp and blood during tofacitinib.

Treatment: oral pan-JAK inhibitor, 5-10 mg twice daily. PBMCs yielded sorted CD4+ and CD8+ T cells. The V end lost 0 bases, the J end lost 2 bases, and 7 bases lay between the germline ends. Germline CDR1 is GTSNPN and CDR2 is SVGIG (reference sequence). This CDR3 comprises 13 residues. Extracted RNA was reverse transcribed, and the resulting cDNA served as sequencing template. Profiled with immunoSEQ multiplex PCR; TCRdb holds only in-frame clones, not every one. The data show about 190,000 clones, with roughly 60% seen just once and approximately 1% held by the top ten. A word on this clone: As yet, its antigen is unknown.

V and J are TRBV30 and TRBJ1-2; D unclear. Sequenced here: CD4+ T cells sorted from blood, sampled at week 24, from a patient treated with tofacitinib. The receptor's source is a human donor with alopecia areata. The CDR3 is CAWSVGQNYGYTF. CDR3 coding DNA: TGTGCCTGGAGTGTAGGGCAGAACTATGGCTACACCTTC.